There are a few counts of the clone carrying this T cell receptor beta chain. What it binds is not known. RNA transcripts were the source from which TCR beta CDR3 regions were amplified. Second-round multiplex PCR came after first-round RT-PCR with HTBI primers. One entry per CDR3 protein results from TCRdb running MiXCR on the multiplex PCR reads. Among more than 1,000,000 distinct CDR3 sequences listed, about 40% were seen once. The sample comes from a study of Graves' ophthalmopathy and Graves' hyperthyroidism. The study's findings and limits: The model's prediction of ophthalmopathy progression had just over 70% sensitivity and roughly 72% specificity.

The CDR3 length is 16 residues. CDR1 MGHRA and CDR2 YSYEKL come from the germline V gene. The V gene lost 0 bases and the J gene lost 7 bases, with 13 bases spanning the gap. Other autoimmune diseases, uncontrolled infections, pregnancy or lactation ruled patients out of participation. The TCR sequence derives from an adult man with Graves' hyperthyroidism. V is TRBV4-1 and J is TRBJ1-6, with D possibly matching TRBD1 (6 bases). The sample comprised peripheral blood or thyroid tissue (not recorded which). The CDR3 region is CASSQERGQANSPLHF. DNA of the CDR3: TGCGCCAGCAGCCAAGAGCGGGGGCAAGCAAATTCACCCCTCCACTTT.